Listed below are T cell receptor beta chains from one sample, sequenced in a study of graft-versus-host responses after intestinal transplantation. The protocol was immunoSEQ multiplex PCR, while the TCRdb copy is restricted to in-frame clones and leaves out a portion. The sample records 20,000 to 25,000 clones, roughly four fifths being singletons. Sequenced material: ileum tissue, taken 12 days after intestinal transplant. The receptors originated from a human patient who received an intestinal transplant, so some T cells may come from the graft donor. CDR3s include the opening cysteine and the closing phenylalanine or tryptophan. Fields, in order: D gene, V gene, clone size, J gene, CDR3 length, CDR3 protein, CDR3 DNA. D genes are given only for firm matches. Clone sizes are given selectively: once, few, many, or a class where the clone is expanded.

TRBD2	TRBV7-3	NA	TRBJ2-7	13	CASSPTSGDEQYF	TGTGCCAGCAGCCCGACTAGCGGGGACGAGCAGTACTTC
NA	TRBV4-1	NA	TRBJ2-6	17	CASSQDGTNSGANVLTF	TGCGCCAGCAGCCAAGATGGGACAAACTCTGGGGCCAACGTCCTGACTTTC
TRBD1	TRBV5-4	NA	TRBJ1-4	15	CASSDHRGQNEKLFF	TGTGCCAGCAGCGACCACAGGGGGCAGAATGAAAAACTGTTTTTT
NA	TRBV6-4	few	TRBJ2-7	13	CASRAGKDREQYF	TGTGCCAGCCGGGCAGGGAAGGATCGCGAGCAGTACTTC
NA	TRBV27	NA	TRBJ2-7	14	CASSPGSKTYEQYF	TGTGCCAGCAGCCCAGGGTCGAAGACCTACGAGCAGTACTTC
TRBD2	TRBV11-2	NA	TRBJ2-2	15	CASSRTSGGTGELFF	TGTGCCAGCAGCCGGACTAGCGGGGGCACCGGGGAGCTGTTTTTT
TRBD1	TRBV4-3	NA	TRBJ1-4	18	CASSQEGQWVSTNEKLFF	TGCGCCAGCAGCCAAGAGGGACAGTGGGTTTCAACTAATGAAAAACTGTTTTTT
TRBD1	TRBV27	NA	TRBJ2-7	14	CASSKTGGSYEQYF	TGTGCCAGCAGCAAGACAGGGGGCTCCTACGAGCAGTACTTC
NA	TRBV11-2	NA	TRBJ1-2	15	CASSFGHQLNYGYTF	TGTGCCAGCAGCTTCGGACATCAATTAAACTATGGCTACACCTTC
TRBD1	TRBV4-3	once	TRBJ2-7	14	CASSLGQGAYEQYF	TGCGCCAGCAGCCTGGGACAGGGGGCCTACGAGCAGTACTTC
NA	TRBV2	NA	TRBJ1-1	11	CASRQNTEAFF	TGTGCCAGCAGACAGAACACTGAAGCTTTCTTT
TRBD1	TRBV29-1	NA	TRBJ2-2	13	CGGQGTNTGELFF	TGCGGGGGACAGGGTACGAACACCGGGGAGCTGTTTTTT
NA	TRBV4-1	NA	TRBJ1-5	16	CASSQDNSLLGQPQHF	TGCGCCAGCAGCCAAGACAACAGTCTCCTGGGTCAGCCCCAGCATTTT
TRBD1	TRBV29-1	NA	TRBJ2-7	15	CSVEGAGQGAVEQYF	TGCAGCGTTGAGGGCGCGGGACAGGGGGCCGTCGAGCAGTACTTC
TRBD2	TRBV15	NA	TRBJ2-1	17	CATSARLAGGPLGEQFF	TGTGCCACCAGCGCCAGACTAGCGGGGGGGCCTCTCGGTGAGCAGTTCTTC
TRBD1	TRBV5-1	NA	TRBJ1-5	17	CASLDPGQGNGNQPQHF	TGCGCCTCCCTAGATCCGGGACAGGGGAATGGGAATCAGCCCCAGCATTTT